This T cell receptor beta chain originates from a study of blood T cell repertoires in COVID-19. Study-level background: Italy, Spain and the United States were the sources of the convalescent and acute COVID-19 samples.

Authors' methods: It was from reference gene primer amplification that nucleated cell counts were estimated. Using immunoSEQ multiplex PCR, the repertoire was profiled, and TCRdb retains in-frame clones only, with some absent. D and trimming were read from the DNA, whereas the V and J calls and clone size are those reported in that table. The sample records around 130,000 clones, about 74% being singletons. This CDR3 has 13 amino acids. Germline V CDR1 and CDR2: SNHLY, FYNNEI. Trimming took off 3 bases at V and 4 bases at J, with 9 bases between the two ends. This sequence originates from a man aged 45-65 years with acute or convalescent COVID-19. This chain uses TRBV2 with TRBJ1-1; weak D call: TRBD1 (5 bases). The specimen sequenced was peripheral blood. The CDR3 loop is CASSEGHATEAFF. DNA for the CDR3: TGTGCCAGCAGTGAGGGGCACGCCACTGAAGCTTTCTTT.